The table lists the clone carrying this T cell receptor (beta chain) with a few counts. These data belong to a study of spatial heterogeneity in lung cancer. The time point here: sample taken at primary tumor resection. TCRs were sequenced from unsorted whole RNA of tumor, nontumor lung or PBMC. Using its own MiXCR run on the 5' RACE reads, TCRdb lists one record per CDR3 protein. The table shows fewer than 55,000 distinct CDR3 sequences, with 6% to 9.5% occurring only once. The sequences come from PBMCs, collected at surgery. The receptor's source is a female donor with early-stage non-small cell lung cancer.

CDR3 bases: TGCAGTGCTAGAGCGCGGGGGCGACACAATGAGCAGTTCTTC. This codes for CSARARGRHNEQFF. V and J are TRBV20-1 and TRBJ2-1, with D perhaps TRBD2 (7 bases). The V and J ends lost 1 base and 5 bases respectively, with 12 bases between them. The CDR3 loop spans 14 amino acids. The germline gives CDR1 DFQATT, CDR2 SNEGSKA (reference sequence).